Following are 7 T cell receptor beta chains from one sample sequenced in a study of beta chain features in type 1 diabetes. Reverse transcribing all isolated RNA meant expressed TCRB transcripts were sequenced. The data were produced by immunoSEQ multiplex PCR, yet TCRdb's version contains in-frame clones alone and is incomplete. This sample has 200,000 to 300,000 clones, with less than 35% found just once. Sequencing was performed on central memory CD4+ T cells from blood. Receptors were obtained from a man aged 30 to 39 in good health.

This chain uses TRBV7-7 with TRBJ2-1; no reliable D call. Germline CDR1 and CDR2: SSHAT and FNYEAQ (reference sequence). This CDR3 has 12 amino acids. V was pared by 5 bases and J by 8 bases, with 10 bases between. For the CDR3, the DNA is TGTGCCAGCAGCAACAGAGCCGATGAGCAGTTCTTC. Amino acid sequence: CASSNRADEQFF.

The gene calls are TRBV10-3 and TRBJ2-7; the D is unclear. The V end lost 6 bases, the J end lost 3 bases, and 9 bases lay between the germline ends. CDR3 length: 12 residues. Germline V lookup: CDR1 ENHRY, CDR2 SYGVKD. The CDR3 loop reads CAIRDEVYEQYF. The CDR3 coding sequence is TGTGCCATCAGGGATGAAGTCTACGAGCAGTACTTC.

The chain recombines TRBV5-6 with TRBJ2-5; 10 bases are shared with TRBD1. The junction had 4 bases not matched to a gene; V was cut back by 3 bases and J by 5 bases. The CDR3 contains 14 residues. CDR1 SGHDT and CDR2 YYEEEE come from the germline V gene. Here the CDR3 reads CASSWGQGLETQYF. Here the CDR3 DNA reads TGTGCCAGCAGCTGGGGACAGGGGCTGGAGACCCAGTACTTC.

This clone was counted a few times. V gene TRBV29-1 combines with J gene TRBJ1-2, with D perhaps TRBD1 (5 bases). V lost 4 bases and J lost 4, with 19 bases in between. CDR1 and CDR2 from the germline V gene are SQVTM and ANQGSEA. The CDR3 has 15 residues. In DNA form, the CDR3 reads TGCAGCGTTGTGGGATCCGAACAGGCTAGCTATGGCTACACCTTC. Residues: CSVVGSEQASYGYTF.

This clone is labeled medium-sized (0.01 to 0.1%). V gene TRBV15 combines with J gene TRBJ2-3, with D tentatively TRBD2 (5 bases). Germline assignment: CDR1 LNHNV and CDR2 YYDKDF (reference sequence). Trimming removed 3 bases from V and 0 bases from J, with 16 bases in between. The CDR3 covers 17 residues. In DNA form, the CDR3 reads TGTGCCACCAGCAGCCCTTTAGCGTCTTCTAGCACAGATACGCAGTATTTT. Protein product: CATSSPLASSSTDTQYF.

This clone came up many times. This chain links TRBV28 with TRBJ2-4; D call uncertain. V was cut by 7 bases and J by 0 bases, with 10 bases left in between. The CDR3 is 14 amino acids. The germline gives CDR1 MDHEN, CDR2 SYDVKM. This chain's CDR3 is CASTLAQAKNIQYF. DNA for the CDR3: TGTGCCAGCACCCTCGCCCAAGCCAAAAACATTCAGTACTTC.

The rearrangement uses TRBV29-1 and TRBJ2-6; a possible D gene is TRBD1 (6 bases). V was clipped by 4 bases and J by 4 bases, with 11 bases between them. CDR3 length: 14 amino acids. The germline V gene encodes CDR1 SQVTM and CDR2 ANQGSEA. The CDR3 here is CSVGQVSGANVLTF. The CDR3 DNA reads TGCAGCGTTGGACAGGTTTCAGGGGCCAACGTCCTGACTTTC.